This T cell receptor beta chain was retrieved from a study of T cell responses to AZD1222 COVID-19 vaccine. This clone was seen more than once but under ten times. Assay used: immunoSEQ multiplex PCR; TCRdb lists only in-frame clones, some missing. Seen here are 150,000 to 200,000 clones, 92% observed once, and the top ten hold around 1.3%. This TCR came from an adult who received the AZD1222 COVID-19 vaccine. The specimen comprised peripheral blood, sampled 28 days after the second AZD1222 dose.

The CDR3 sequence: CASSRRGMTVENTIYF. The CDR3 DNA follows: TGTGCCAGCAGCCGCAGGGGGATGACAGTGGAAAACACCATATATTTT. The V gene is TRBV3-1 (or the pseudogene TRBV3-2), the J gene TRBJ1-3; 7 bases match TRBD1. CDR1 and CDR2 (germline): LGHDT, YNNKEL (reference sequence). CDR3 length: 16 amino acids. V trimming: 4 bases; J trimming: 6 bases; junction bases outside the gene matches: 12.